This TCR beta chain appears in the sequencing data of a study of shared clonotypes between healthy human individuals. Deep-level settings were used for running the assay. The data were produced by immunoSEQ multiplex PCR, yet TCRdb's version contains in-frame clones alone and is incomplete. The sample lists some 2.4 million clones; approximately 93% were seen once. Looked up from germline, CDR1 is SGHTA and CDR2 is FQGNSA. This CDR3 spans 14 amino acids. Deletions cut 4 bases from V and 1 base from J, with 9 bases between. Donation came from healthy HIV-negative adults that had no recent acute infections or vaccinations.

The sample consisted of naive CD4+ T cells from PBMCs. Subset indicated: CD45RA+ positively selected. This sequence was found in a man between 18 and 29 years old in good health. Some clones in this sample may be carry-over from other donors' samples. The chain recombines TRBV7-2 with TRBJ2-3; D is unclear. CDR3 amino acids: CASSSRPGTDTQYF. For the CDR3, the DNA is TGTGCCAGCAGCTCCCGCCCAGGCACAGATACGCAGTATTTT.